A single sample is the source of the 18 T cell receptor beta chains below, sequenced in a study of control samples from healthy donors and cancer patients. The repertoire was sequenced with immunoSEQ multiplex PCR; TCRdb's copy has only in-frame clones and lacks some. The table lists over 110,000 clones, 80% to 95% of them singletons. Sequencing used blood. The receptor source for this set is a man aged 25-45 years in good health.

The rearrangement uses TRBV6-1 and TRBJ1-4; the D is unclear. Germline assignment: CDR1 MNHNS and CDR2 SASEGT. Trimming took 3 bases from V and 8 from J, leaving 10 bases between them. This CDR3 has 13 residues. The CDR3 loop is CASSDVFFEKLFF. The DNA of the CDR3 is TGTGCCAGCAGTGACGTTTTTTTCGAAAAACTGTTTTTT.

The V call is TRBV28, the J call TRBJ1-1, with D possibly TRBD1 on 5 matching bases. The V gene lost 2 bases and the J gene lost 1 base, with 8 bases spanning the gap. Germline-derived CDR1 and CDR2 are MDHEN and SYDVKM. This CDR3 contains 14 residues. CDR3: CASSLPQENTEAFF. In nucleotides, the CDR3 is TGTGCCAGCAGTTTACCACAGGAGAACACTGAAGCTTTCTTT.

The rearrangement uses TRBV14 and TRBJ2-1; 7 bases agree with TRBD2. CDR1 and CDR2 (germline): SGHDN, FVKESK. J gave up 0 bases and V 4 bases, and 9 bases lay outside the gene matches. This CDR3 contains 17 residues. CDR3 in amino acids: CASSPFPRGSSYNEQFF. CDR3 DNA: TGTGCCAGCAGCCCCTTCCCCCGCGGGAGCTCCTACAATGAGCAGTTCTTC. The whole variable domain, remainder taken from reference TRBV14 and TRBJ2-1, is EAGVTQFPSHSVIEKGQTVTLRCDPISGHDNLYWYRRVMGKEIKFLLHFVKESKQDESGMPNNRFLAERTGGTYSTLKVQPAELEDSGVYFCASSPFPRGSSYNEQFFGPGTRLTVL.

This chain connects TRBV9 to TRBJ2-3, with D maybe TRBD2 (5 bases). This CDR3 has 12 residues. The V end was cut by 6 bases, the J end by 3 bases, with 8 bases between. Germline CDR1 reads SGDLS; CDR2 reads YYNGEE. The DNA of the CDR3 is TGTGCCAGCATGGGAGTGACAGATACGCAGTATTTT. Its protein is CASMGVTDTQYF. Using reference TRBV9 and TRBJ2-3 for the parts outside the CDR3, the full variable domain is DSGVTQTPKHLITATGQRVTLRCSPRSGDLSVYWYQQSLDQGLQFLIQYYNGEERAKGNILERFSAQQFPDLHSELNLSSLELGDSALYFCASMGVTDTQYFGPGTRLTVL.

The chain has TRBV24-1 and TRBJ1-2; 8 bases map to TRBD1. In germline, CDR1 is KGHDR, CDR2 SFDVKD. The CDR3 runs 14 residues. The V and J ends lost 4 bases and 4 bases, in that order; junction bases with no gene match: 4. The CDR3 region is CATSDPGTGYGYTF. In DNA form, the CDR3 reads TGTGCCACCAGTGACCCCGGGACAGGCTATGGCTACACCTTC.

This rearrangement joins TRBV6-5 to TRBJ2-7, with 11 bases identical to TRBD2. The CDR3 is made up of 14 amino acids. V lost 7 bases to trimming and J lost 7 bases; unmatched junction nucleotides: 9. The germline V gene has CDR1 MNHEY and CDR2 SVGAGI. CDR3 loop: CASTRLAGPQEQYF. The CDR3 DNA is TGTGCCAGCACCCGACTAGCGGGGCCGCAGGAGCAGTACTTC.

The V and J genes are TRBV5-1 and TRBJ2-1; 9 bases match TRBD2. CDR1 and CDR2 (germline): SGHRS, YFSETQ. V lost 4 bases, J lost 6 bases, and 8 bases stayed unmatched. The CDR3 is made up of 15 amino acids. The CDR3 loop reads CASSPGLAGGNEQFF. The DNA for the CDR3 is TGCGCCAGCAGCCCGGGACTAGCAGGGGGCAATGAGCAGTTCTTC.

This clone appeared a single time. This chain connects TRBV19 to TRBJ1-2; 9 nucleotides agree with TRBD1. CDR1 and CDR2 (germline): LNHDA, SQIVND (reference sequence). The V gene end was trimmed by 9 bases and the J gene end by 4 bases; junction bases not matched to a gene: 9. The CDR3 contains 14 residues. CDR3 residues: CASAWTGDAYGYTF. CDR3 sequence (DNA): TGTGCCAGCGCCTGGACAGGGGATGCCTATGGCTACACCTTC. Full variable domain (rest looked up from reference TRBV19 and TRBJ1-2): DGGITQSPKYLFRKEGQNVTLSCEQNLNHDAMYWYRQDPGQGLRLIYYSQIVNDFQKGDIAEGYSVSREKKESFPLTVTSAQKNPTAFYLCASAWTGDAYGYTFGSGTRLTVV.

The chain joins TRBV18 to TRBJ2-5; 7 bases are a match to TRBD1. This CDR3 contains 16 residues. The ends lost 3 bases at V and 4 bases at J; junction bases unmatched: 11. Germline V gene data show CDR1 as KGHSH and CDR2 as LQKENI. CDR3: CASSPLTTGRRETQYF. The CDR3 bases are TGTGCCAGCTCACCCTTAACGACAGGGCGTCGAGAGACCCAGTACTTC. The entire variable domain, with the rest obtained from reference TRBV18 and TRBJ2-5, is as follows: NAGVMQNPRHLVRRRGQEARLRCSPMKGHSHVYWYRQLPEEGLKFMVYLQKENIIDESGMPKERFSAEFPKEGPSILRIQQVVRGDSAAYFCASSPLTTGRRETQYFGPGTRLLVL.

The chain links TRBV12-5 to TRBJ2-7; no definite D call. Germline lookup yields CDR1 LGHNT and CDR2 FRNRAP. CDR3 length: 13 amino acids. With 6 bases removed from V and 7 bases from J, the gap between germline ends came to 16 bases. The CDR3 loop is CASGQAARWEQYF. DNA for the CDR3: TGTGCTAGTGGCCAAGCTGCTCGATGGGAGCAGTACTTC.

The rearrangement uses TRBV7-2 and TRBJ1-5; 8 positions agree with TRBD1. V was pared by 1 base and J by 5 bases, with 4 bases of the junction left unmatched. Germline-derived CDR1 and CDR2 are SGHTA and FQGNSA. This CDR3 is built from 15 residues. The chain's CDR3 is CASSLVQGVDQPQHF. The CDR3 DNA reads as TGTGCCAGCAGCTTAGTACAGGGGGTCGATCAGCCCCAGCATTTT.

CDR3 sequence reads: CASTPGLVLYYNEQFF. CDR3 nucleotide sequence: TGTGCCAGCACCCCTGGACTAGTCCTCTACTACAATGAGCAGTTCTTC. J is TRBJ2-1 and V is TRBV3-1 (or the pseudogene TRBV3-2); TRBD2 agrees at 7 bases. The CDR3 spans 16 residues. Germline V gene data show CDR1 as LGHDT and CDR2 as YNNKEL (reference sequence). V shed 7 bases and J 3 bases; nucleotides not matched to a gene: 12.

The chain employs TRBV5-1 and TRBJ2-1; TRBD2 aligns across 7 bases. Trimming removed 5 bases from V and 0 bases from J; junction bases left unmatched: 8. The CDR3 consists of 16 residues. Germline V gene sequence: CDR1 SGHRS, CDR2 YFSETQ. The CDR3 loop reads CASSGGDLSSYNEQFF. CDR3 sequence (DNA): TGCGCCAGCAGTGGGGGGGATTTGAGCTCCTACAATGAGCAGTTCTTC.

The J gene is TRBJ1-5, the V gene TRBV19, with a tentative D call TRBD1 (6 bases). Germline loops: CDR1 LNHDA, CDR2 SQIVND (reference sequence). This CDR3 is 14 amino acids long. The V gene lost 5 bases and the J gene lost 8 bases, with 16 bases spanning the gap. The CDR3 loop is CASSSSGGKEPQHF. CDR3 nucleotide sequence: TGTGCCAGTAGTTCGTCGGGGGGCAAAGAGCCCCAGCATTTT.

The chain carries TRBV7-8 and TRBJ1-5, with 11 bases aligning to TRBD1. V was clipped by 5 bases and J by 1 base; unmatched bases: 4. CDR1 SGHVS and CDR2 FQNEAQ come from the germline V gene. The CDR3 is made up of 16 amino acids. The CDR3 region is CASSHGTGGSNQPQHF. Written as DNA, the CDR3 is TGTGCCAGCAGCCATGGGACAGGGGGAAGCAATCAGCCCCAGCATTTT. Full variable domain (outside the CDR3, taken from reference TRBV7-8 and TRBJ1-5): GAGVSQSPRYKVAKRGQDVALRCDPISGHVSLFWYQQALGQGPEFLTYFQNEAQLDKSGLPSDRFFAERPEGSVSTLKIQRTQQEDSAVYLCASSHGTGGSNQPQHFGDGTRLSIL.

The V call is TRBV19, the J call TRBJ1-1; 7 bases align to TRBD1. CDR1 is LNHDA, CDR2 SQIVND, per germline (reference sequence). J gave up 6 bases and V 6 bases, and 1 base lay outside the gene matches. The CDR3 sequence is 11 residues long. CDR3 protein: CASRGTAEAFF. CDR3 DNA sequence: TGTGCCAGTAGAGGGACAGCTGAAGCTTTCTTT. Filled out from reference TRBV19 and TRBJ1-1, the complete variable domain reads DGGITQSPKYLFRKEGQNVTLSCEQNLNHDAMYWYRQDPGQGLRLIYYSQIVNDFQKGDIAEGYSVSREKKESFPLTVTSAQKNPTAFYLCASRGTAEAFFGQGTRLTVV.

CDR3 DNA: TGTGCCAGCAGCCAAGGAACGGGGACCCAGCATTTT. It codes for CASSQGTGTQHF. This rearrangement joins TRBV14 to TRBJ1-5; D is uncertain. This CDR3 is 12 amino acids long. Trimming pared 1 base from V and 11 bases from J, leaving 9 bases between. Germline CDR1 is SGHDN and CDR2 is FVKESK.

The V gene is TRBV6-4, the J gene TRBJ2-2, with 8 bases identical to TRBD2. The CDR3 is 15 amino acids. The germline gives CDR1 MRHNA, CDR2 SNTAGT. Trimming cost V 4 bases and J 5 bases; bases outside gene matches: 6. CDR3: CASSAAGGGTGELFF. DNA of the CDR3: TGTGCCAGCAGTGCGGCGGGAGGTGGTACCGGGGAGCTGTTTTTT.